The table lists the clone carrying this T cell receptor beta chain with a few counts. The sample originates from a study of identical twins. TCRdb re-called the 5' RACE reads with MiXCR, one entry per CDR3 protein. Among 200,000 to 250,000 distinct CDR3 sequences listed, roughly 7.1% were seen once. This same sample was also part of a study on T cells expressing NK-cell markers. From that study: In four donors, dominant clonotypes made up about 25-65% of CD3+CD56-NKG2C+ cells.

This sequence originates from a woman younger than 30 in good health. Material for sequencing was CD8+ T cells sorted from blood.

CDR3: CASSLLTGGEQETQYF. DNA for the CDR3: TGCGCCAGCAGCCTTTTGACAGGGGGAGAACAAGAGACCCAGTACTTC. This chain links TRBV4-1 with TRBJ2-5; 9 bases match TRBD1. In germline, CDR1 is MGHRA, CDR2 YSYEKL. The CDR3 spans 16 residues. The V gene end was trimmed by 4 bases and the J gene end by 2 bases; junction bases not matched to a gene: 8.